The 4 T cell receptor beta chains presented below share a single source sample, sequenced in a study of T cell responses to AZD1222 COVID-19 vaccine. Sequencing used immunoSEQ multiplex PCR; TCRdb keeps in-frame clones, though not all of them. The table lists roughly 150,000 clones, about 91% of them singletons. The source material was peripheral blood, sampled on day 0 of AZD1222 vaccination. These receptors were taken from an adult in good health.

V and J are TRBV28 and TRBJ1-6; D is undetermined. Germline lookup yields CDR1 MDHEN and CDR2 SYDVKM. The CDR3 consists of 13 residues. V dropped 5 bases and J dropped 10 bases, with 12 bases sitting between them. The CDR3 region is CASSPSLGSPLHF. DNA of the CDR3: TGTGCCAGCAGTCCTAGCCTGGGATCACCCCTCCACTTT.

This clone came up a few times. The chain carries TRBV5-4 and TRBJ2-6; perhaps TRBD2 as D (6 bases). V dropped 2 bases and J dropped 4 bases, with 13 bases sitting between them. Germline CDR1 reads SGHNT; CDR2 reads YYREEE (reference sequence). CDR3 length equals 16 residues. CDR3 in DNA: TGTGCCAGCAGCTTCGGGGGAATGGCCGGGGCCAACGTCCTGACTTTC. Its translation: CASSFGGMAGANVLTF.

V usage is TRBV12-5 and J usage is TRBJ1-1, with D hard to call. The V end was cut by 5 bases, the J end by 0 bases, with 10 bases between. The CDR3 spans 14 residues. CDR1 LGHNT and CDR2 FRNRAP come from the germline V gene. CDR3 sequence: CASGLGRLNTEAFF. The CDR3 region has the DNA TGTGCTAGTGGTCTTGGACGGCTGAACACTGAAGCTTTCTTT.

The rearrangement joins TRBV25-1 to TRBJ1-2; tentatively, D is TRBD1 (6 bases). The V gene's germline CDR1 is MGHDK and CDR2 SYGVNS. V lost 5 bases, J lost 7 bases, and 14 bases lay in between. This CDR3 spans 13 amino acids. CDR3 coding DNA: TGTGCCAGCAGTAAGGGGGTAAAGGGTGGCTACACCTTC. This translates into CASSKGVKGGYTF.